This T cell receptor beta chain was recorded in a study of identical twins' blood T cells. As concerns this clonotype: Its antigen remains unknown.

Study-wide results and caveats: Shared CDR3 clonotype counts tracked mainly the product of cloneset sizes. Twins shared more top CDR3 clonotypes than unrelated donors did.

Each TCR cDNA library carried sample-specific barcodes on both ends. Authors' data handling: Per-library CDR3 reads ranged roughly 2.2 to 3.6 million; clonotypes, ~95,000 to ~500,000. MiXCR, applied by TCRdb to the 5' RACE reads, yields one record per CDR3 protein. TCRdb, rather than the study authors, made the V and J calls. Of 300,000 to 450,000 distinct CDR3 sequences in the sample, 25% to 35% were seen once. This receptor was identified in a woman between 18 and 50 years old in good health. The source material was PBMCs.

CDR3: CASHRFGEKLFF. CDR3 coding DNA: TGTGCCAGCCACCGATTCGGGGAAAAACTGTTTTTT. The rearrangement uses TRBV28 and TRBJ1-4, with unresolved D. Germline CDR1 reads MDHEN; CDR2 reads SYDVKM. The length of the CDR3 is 12 residues. Trimming took off 8 bases at V and 8 bases at J, with 12 bases between the two ends. The variable domain in full, completed from reference TRBV28 and TRBJ1-4, reads DVKVTQSSRYLVKRTGEKVFLECVQDMDHENMFWYRQDPGLGLRLIYFSYDVKMKEKGDIPEGYSVSREKKERFSLILESASTNQTSMYLCASHRFGEKLFFGSGTQLSVL.